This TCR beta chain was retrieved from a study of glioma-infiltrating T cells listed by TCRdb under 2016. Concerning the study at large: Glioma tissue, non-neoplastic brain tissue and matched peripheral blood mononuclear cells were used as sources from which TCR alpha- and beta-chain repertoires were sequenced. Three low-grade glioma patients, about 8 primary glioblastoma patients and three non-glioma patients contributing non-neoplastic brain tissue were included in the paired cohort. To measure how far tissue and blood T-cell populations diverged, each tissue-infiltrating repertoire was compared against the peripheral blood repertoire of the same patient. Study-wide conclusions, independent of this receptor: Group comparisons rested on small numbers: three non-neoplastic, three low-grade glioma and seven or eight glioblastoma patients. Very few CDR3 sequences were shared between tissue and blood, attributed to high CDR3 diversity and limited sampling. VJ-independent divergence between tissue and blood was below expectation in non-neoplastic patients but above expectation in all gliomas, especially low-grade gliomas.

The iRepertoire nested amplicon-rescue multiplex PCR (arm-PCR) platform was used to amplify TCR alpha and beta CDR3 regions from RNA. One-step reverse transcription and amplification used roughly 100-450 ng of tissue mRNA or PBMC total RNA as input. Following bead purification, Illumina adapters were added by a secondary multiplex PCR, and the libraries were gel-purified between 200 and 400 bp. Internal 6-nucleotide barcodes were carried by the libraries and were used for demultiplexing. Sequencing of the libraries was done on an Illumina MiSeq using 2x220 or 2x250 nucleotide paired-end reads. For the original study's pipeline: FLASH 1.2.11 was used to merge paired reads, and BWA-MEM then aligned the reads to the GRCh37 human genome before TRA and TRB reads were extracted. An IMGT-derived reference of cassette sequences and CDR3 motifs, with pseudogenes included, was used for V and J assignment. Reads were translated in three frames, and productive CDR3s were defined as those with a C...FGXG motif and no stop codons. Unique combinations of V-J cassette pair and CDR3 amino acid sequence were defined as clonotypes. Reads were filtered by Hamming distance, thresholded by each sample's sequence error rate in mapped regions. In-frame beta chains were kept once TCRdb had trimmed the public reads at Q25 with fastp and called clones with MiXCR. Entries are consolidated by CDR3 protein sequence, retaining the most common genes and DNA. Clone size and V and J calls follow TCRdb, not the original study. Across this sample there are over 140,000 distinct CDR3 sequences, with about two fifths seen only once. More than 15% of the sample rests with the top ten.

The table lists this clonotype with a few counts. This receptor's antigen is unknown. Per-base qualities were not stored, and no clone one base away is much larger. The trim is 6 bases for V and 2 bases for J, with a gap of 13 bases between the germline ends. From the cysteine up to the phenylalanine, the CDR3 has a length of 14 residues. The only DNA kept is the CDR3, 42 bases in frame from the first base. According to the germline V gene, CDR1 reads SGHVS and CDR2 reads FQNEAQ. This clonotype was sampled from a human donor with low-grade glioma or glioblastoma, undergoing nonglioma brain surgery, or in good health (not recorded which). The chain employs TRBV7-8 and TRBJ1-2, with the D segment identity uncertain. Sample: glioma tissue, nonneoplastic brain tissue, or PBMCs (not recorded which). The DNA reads TGTGCCAGCAGTCCAGAGGCATTAAACTATGGCTACACCTTC. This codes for CASSPEALNYGYTF. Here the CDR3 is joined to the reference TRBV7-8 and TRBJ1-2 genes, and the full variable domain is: GAGVSQSPRYKVAKRGQDVALRCDPISGHVSLFWYQQALGQGPEFLTYFQNEAQLDKSGLPSDRFFAERPEGSVSTLKIQRTQQEDSAVYLCASSPEALNYGYTFGSGTRLTVV.